These T cell receptor beta chains were read from a single sample in a study of blood T cell repertoires in COVID-19. The data were produced by immunoSEQ multiplex PCR, yet TCRdb's version contains in-frame clones alone and is incomplete. Found here are approximately 250,000 clones, around 93% of them singletons; the top ten hold around 2.8%. The sample was PBMCs or T cells enriched from blood (not recorded which). The receptors derive from a man aged 35 to 55 who had been exposed to COVID-19. Each CDR3 is given with its conserved first and last residue. D genes are given only for firm matches. Only part of the rows carry a size: once, few, many, or a class if the clone is expanded.

V gene	clone size	D gene	J gene	CDR3 protein	CDR3 DNA
TRBV14	-	TRBD1	TRBJ1-3	CASSPYPTGGYGNTIYF	TGTGCCAGCAGCCCATATCCCACAGGGGGATATGGAAACACCATATATTTT
TRBV4-1	-	-	TRBJ1-2	CASSQDSGTLYGYTF	TGCGCCAGCAGCCAAGATTCAGGGACTCTCTATGGCTACACCTTC
TRBV3-1/TRBV3-2	-	-	TRBJ2-7	CASSQHSPICSYEQYF	TGTGCCAGCAGCCAACACAGTCCGATTTGCTCCTACGAGCAGTACTTC
TRBV7-9	once	-	TRBJ2-2	CASSLGRGQNTGELFF	TGTGCCAGCAGCCTCGGGCGGGGGCAAAACACCGGGGAGCTGTTTTTT
TRBV2	-	TRBD2	TRBJ2-1	CASSLTSGRFISYNEQFF	TGTGCCAGCAGTTTGACTAGCGGGAGATTCATATCCTACAATGAGCAGTTCTTC
TRBV27	-	TRBD2	TRBJ2-1	CASSLQLAGLPRNNEQFF	TGTGCCAGCAGTTTACAACTAGCGGGACTTCCGCGTAACAATGAGCAGTTCTTC
TRBV20-1	-	-	TRBJ1-6	CSASLTDGVRLGSPLHF	TGCAGTGCTAGTTTGACTGACGGGGTACGGTTGGGTTCACCCCTCCACTTT
TRBV18	-	-	TRBJ2-7	CASSPQNYEQYF	TGTGCCAGCTCACCGCAGAACTACGAGCAGTACTTC
TRBV9	-	TRBD1	TRBJ1-3	CASSVARDRGRNTIYF	TGTGCCAGCAGCGTCGCGAGGGACAGGGGAAGAAACACCATATATTTT
TRBV5-4	-	-	TRBJ1-1	CASSLASWNTEAFF	TGTGCCAGCAGCTTGGCGAGTTGGAACACTGAAGCTTTCTTT
TRBV5-1	-	TRBD1	TRBJ2-3	CASSTGQGGSTDTQYF	TGCGCCAGCAGCACCGGACAGGGCGGTAGCACAGATACGCAGTATTTT
TRBV4-3	-	TRBD2	TRBJ2-7	CASSQVKAGELYEQYF	TGCGCCAGCAGCCAAGTCAAGGCGGGGGAACTCTACGAGCAGTACTTC
TRBV14	-	-	TRBJ2-7	CASSQDPTAFNYSYEQYF	TGTGCCAGCAGCCAAGATCCGACAGCTTTTAACTACTCCTACGAGCAGTACTTC
TRBV6-1	-	-	TRBJ2-7	CASSVSMGLRLNEQYF	TGTGCCAGCAGTGTATCCATGGGACTCCGCCTAAACGAGCAGTACTTC
TRBV7-9	-	-	TRBJ1-1	CASSLVWGAEAFF	TGTGCCAGCAGCTTAGTCTGGGGAGCTGAAGCTTTCTTT
TRBV27	once	TRBD2	TRBJ2-1	CASSSTSGSYNEQFF	TGTGCCAGCAGTTCGACTAGCGGGAGTTACAATGAGCAGTTCTTC
TRBV18	-	TRBD2	TRBJ2-1	CASSPQGRAGGINEQFF	TGTGCCAGCTCACCACAGGGCAGAGCGGGAGGAATCAATGAGCAGTTCTTC
TRBV5-4	-	TRBD1	TRBJ1-5	CASSLGTGNQPQHF	TGTGCCAGCAGCTTAGGGACAGGGAATCAGCCCCAGCATTTT
TRBV4-2	-	TRBD1	TRBJ1-1	CASSQVGDREGTEAFF	TGTGCCAGCAGCCAAGTAGGGGACAGGGAAGGAACTGAAGCTTTCTTT
TRBV27	-	-	TRBJ2-3	CASSLGSEGTDTQYF	TGTGCCAGCAGTTTAGGTAGCGAAGGCACAGATACGCAGTATTTT
TRBV7-9	-	TRBD2	TRBJ2-7	CASSFSGRARSYEQYF	TGTGCCAGCAGCTTTAGCGGGAGGGCCAGATCCTACGAGCAGTACTTC
TRBV6-4	-	TRBD1	TRBJ1-1	CASSDPRDREGGTEAFF	TGTGCCAGCAGTGACCCCAGGGACAGGGAAGGAGGAACTGAAGCTTTCTTT
TRBV24-1	-	-	TRBJ1-2	CATSSGAQYGYTF	TGTGCCACCAGTTCAGGGGCGCAGTATGGCTACACCTTC
TRBV5-1	-	TRBD2	TRBJ2-7	CASKEFLPGLASSYEQYF	TGCGCCAGCAAAGAGTTTTTACCGGGACTAGCGTCCTCCTACGAGCAGTACTTC
TRBV10-3	-	-	TRBJ1-1	CAISDETMNTEAFF	TGTGCCATCAGTGACGAGACAATGAACACTGAAGCTTTCTTT
TRBV28	-	-	TRBJ2-7	CASSFAGNSYEQYF	TGTGCCAGCAGTTTCGCAGGGAACTCCTACGAGCAGTACTTC
TRBV2	once	TRBD2	TRBJ2-2	CASSVVGLAGATANTGELFF	TGTGCCAGCAGTGTGGTGGGACTAGCGGGAGCGACTGCGAACACCGGGGAGCTGTTTTTT
TRBV27	-	TRBD1	TRBJ2-7	CASSTRDRGIYEQYF	TGTGCCAGCAGTACCCGGGACAGGGGTATCTACGAGCAGTACTTC